The clone carrying this T cell receptor beta chain was observed a few times. Antigen specificity is unknown. Germline CDR1 is SGHNT and CDR2 is YYREEE (reference sequence). The CDR3 extends over 16 amino acids. Between the trimmed V and J ends, which lost 4 bases and 2 bases, there was a span of 17 bases. The data derive from a study of graft-versus-host responses after intestinal transplantation. Study at large: Recipients were given multivisceral, liver-intestinal, or isolated intestinal transplants. Recipients across the board were started on anti-thymocyte globulin induction, then kept on tacrolimus and steroids for around three years.

The study, taken as a whole, reports: With peak circulating GvH clone levels came an association with early post-transplant HvG declines.

The table came from immunoSEQ multiplex PCR; TCRdb's copy has only in-frame clones and leaves some out. The data contain 84,000 or so clones, about nine tenths of them singletons. This receptor was taken from a human donor who was the organ donor for an intestinal transplant. V gene TRBV5-4 combines with J gene TRBJ2-3; D gene unclear. The material was unstimulated CD8+ T cells sorted from spleen or lymph node cells, obtained before transplant. The CDR3, as DNA: TGTGCCAGCAGCCTCTGGAGCCTAAAACTCACAGATACGCAGTATTTT. This gives the protein CASSLWSLKLTDTQYF.